Following are 11 T cell receptor beta chains from one sample sequenced in a study of T cell responses to AZD1222 COVID-19 vaccine. Clones were read by immunoSEQ multiplex PCR, and TCRdb kept only the in-frame ones, dropping some. The top ten hold roughly 0.98% of the sample, which has approximately 190,000 clones, approximately 91% seen once. The sequenced sample was peripheral blood, obtained on day 0 of AZD1222 vaccination. These receptors were taken from an adult in good health.

This chain joins TRBV4-2 and TRBJ2-1; D is undetermined. Germline lookup yields CDR1 LGHNA and CDR2 YNFKEQ. The CDR3 covers 14 residues. V lost 3 bases, J lost 2 bases, and 8 bases lay in between. The CDR3 coding sequence is TGTGCCAGCAGCCACGGCACCACCTACAATGAGCAGTTCTTC. This gives the protein CASSHGTTYNEQFF.

The CDR3 DNA reads as TGCGCCAGCAGCCTAAATCAGGGGTGGTCCTACGAGCAGTACTTC. Its protein is CASSLNQGWSYEQYF. This chain joins TRBV5-1 and TRBJ2-7, with D maybe TRBD1 (6 bases). Germline V CDR1 and CDR2: SGHRS, YFSETQ. CDR3 length: 15 amino acids. V dropped 4 bases and J dropped 1 base, with 15 bases sitting between them.

This clone was counted once. This sequence joins TRBV11-2 and TRBJ1-6; 9 nucleotides line up with TRBD1. CDR1 is SGHAT, CDR2 FQNNGV, per germline. The CDR3 runs to 17 residues. V shed 2 bases and J 3 bases; nucleotides not matched to a gene: 5. For the CDR3, the DNA is TGTGCCAGCAGCTTAAGGAGACAGGGGGTCTATAATTCACCCCTCCACTTT. Translating it yields CASSLRRQGVYNSPLHF.

This chain links TRBV7-3 with TRBJ2-7; 7 bases align to TRBD2. The CDR3 has 13 residues. Germline lookup yields CDR1 SGHTA and CDR2 FQGTGA. V lost 5 bases, J lost 2 bases, and 3 bases stayed unmatched. CDR3 sequence reads: CASSASGTYEQYF. CDR3 bases: TGTGCCAGCAGCGCAAGCGGGACCTACGAGCAGTACTTC.

The rearrangement uses TRBV5-1 and TRBJ2-7; no clear D. Germline V gene sequence: CDR1 SGHRS, CDR2 YFSETQ. Trimming removed 2 bases at V and 7 bases at J, with 10 bases between. The CDR3 consists of 12 residues. CDR3 DNA: TGCGCCAGCAGCTTCCCCTCCGGAGAGCAGTACTTC. Its translation is CASSFPSGEQYF.

The rearrangement joins TRBV2 to TRBJ1-3; 7 bases are a match to TRBD1. Per germline, CDR1 SNHLY and CDR2 FYNNEI. This CDR3 region has 13 residues. V lost 7 bases, J lost 2 bases, and 2 bases stayed unmatched. As DNA, the CDR3 is TGTGCCAGCAATGACAGGGCTGGAAACACCATATATTTT. This sequence encodes CASNDRAGNTIYF.

The V gene is TRBV19, the J gene TRBJ2-7, with 8 bases lining up with TRBD1. The J segment lost 2 bases and the V segment lost 5 bases, leaving 8 bases of the junction unmatched. This CDR3 is built from 15 residues. The germline V gene has CDR1 LNHDA and CDR2 SQIVND (reference sequence). CDR3 coding DNA: TGTGCCAGTAGTCCCCGGGACAGGCTTACCTACGAGCAGTACTTC. Protein: CASSPRDRLTYEQYF.

This rearrangement joins TRBV5-4 to TRBJ2-7, with TRBD1 matching 7 bases. This CDR3 has 15 amino acids. CDR1 is SGHNT, CDR2 YYREEE, per germline (reference sequence). V trimming: 0 bases; J trimming: 4 bases; junction bases outside the gene matches: 7. Here the CDR3 reads CASSLGGQLIYEQYF. The CDR3, as DNA: TGTGCCAGCAGCTTGGGGGGACAGCTTATTTACGAGCAGTACTTC.

J is TRBJ1-5 and V is TRBV4-1; tentative D call: TRBD1 (5 bases). The germline V and J ends were trimmed by 1 base and 2 bases, with 15 bases remaining between them. Germline CDR1 is MGHRA and CDR2 is YSYEKL. This CDR3 is built from 17 residues. CDR3 coding DNA: TGCGCCAGCAGCCAAGGGGAAACGGGACGGGGCAATCAGCCCCAGCATTTT. Its translation is CASSQGETGRGNQPQHF.

V and J are TRBV5-6 and TRBJ1-2, with a weak D call TRBD1 (5 bases). CDR1 SGHDT and CDR2 YYEEEE come from the germline V gene. V was clipped by 4 bases and J by 6 bases, with 22 bases between them. This CDR3 comprises 16 residues. CDR3 loop: CASSPPAPGGTHGYTF. The DNA for the CDR3 is TGTGCCAGCAGCCCGCCAGCCCCCGGGGGAACGCATGGCTACACCTTC.

This rearrangement joins TRBV5-6 to TRBJ2-7; D gene uncertain. The CDR3 covers 14 residues. V was shortened by 1 base and J by 2 bases, with 10 bases between the two germline ends. Germline-derived CDR1 and CDR2 are SGHDT and YYEEEE. The CDR3, as DNA: TGTGCCAGCAGCTTGTACGGGCCCACCTACGAGCAGTACTTC. As protein: CASSLYGPTYEQYF.